This T cell receptor (beta chain) emerged from a study of blood T cell repertoires in COVID-19. Sequencing was performed with immunoSEQ multiplex PCR; in TCRdb, only in-frame clones are kept and a portion is missing. Of approximately 300,000 clones listed, about nine tenths are singletons. CDR3 length equals 15 residues. With V trimmed by 7 bases and J by 10 bases, 10 bases remained unmatched. The germline CDR1 and CDR2 sequences are SNHLY and FYNNEI. This receptor was obtained from a woman in her 30s who had recovered from COVID-19. The chain joins TRBV2 to TRBJ1-6; 10 positions agree with TRBD1. The sequenced sample consisted of PBMCs or T cells enriched from blood (not recorded which). CDR3 DNA: TGTGCCAGCATCCCGGGACAGGGGTTTTTCTCACCCCTCCACTTT. Translating gives CASIPGQGFFSPLHF.